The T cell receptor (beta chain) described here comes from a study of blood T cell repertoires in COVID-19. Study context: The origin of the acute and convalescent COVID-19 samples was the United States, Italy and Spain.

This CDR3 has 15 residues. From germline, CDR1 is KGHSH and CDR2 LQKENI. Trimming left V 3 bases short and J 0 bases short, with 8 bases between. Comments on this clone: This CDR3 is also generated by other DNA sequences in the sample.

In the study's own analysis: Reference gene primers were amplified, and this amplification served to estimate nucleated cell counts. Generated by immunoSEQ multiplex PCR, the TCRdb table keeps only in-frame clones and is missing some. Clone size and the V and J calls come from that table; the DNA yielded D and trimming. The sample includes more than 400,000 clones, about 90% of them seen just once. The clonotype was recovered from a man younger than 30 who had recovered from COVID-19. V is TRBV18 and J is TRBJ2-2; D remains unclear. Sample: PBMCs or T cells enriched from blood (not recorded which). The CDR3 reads CASSPTGSNTGELFF. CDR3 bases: TGTGCCAGCTCACCGACCGGGTCGAACACCGGGGAGCTGTTTTTT.